This T cell receptor (beta chain) was captured by sequencing in a study of T cell responses to AZD1222 COVID-19 vaccine. Worth noting for this clone: The antigen is unknown.

TCRdb's table, derived via immunoSEQ multiplex PCR, lists solely in-frame clones and lacks some. The table includes approximately 180,000 clones, about 93% detected once. V lost 0 bases to trimming and J lost 6 bases; unmatched junction nucleotides: 8. CDR3 size: 16 residues. CDR1 and CDR2 from the germline V gene are MGHRA and YSYEKL. Study-level results: Along spike, vaccine-associated CD4 TCRs were found throughout, with dominance at 160-218 and 743-854. Elevations in Spike-specific TCR breadth and depth followed administration of two AZD1222 doses. Reportedly, nearly half of unique spike TCRs recognized epitopes outside B.1.351/B.1.1.7 mutations.

Sequencing was performed on peripheral blood, taken 28 days after the second dose of the MenACWY control vaccine. The origin of this receptor is an adult who received the MenACWY meningococcal vaccine as a control. The chain is built from TRBV4-1 and TRBJ2-5, with 9 bases identical to TRBD2. CDR3: CASSQEAASGAKTQYF. In DNA form, the CDR3 reads TGCGCCAGCAGCCAAGAAGCGGCTAGCGGGGCAAAGACCCAGTACTTC.